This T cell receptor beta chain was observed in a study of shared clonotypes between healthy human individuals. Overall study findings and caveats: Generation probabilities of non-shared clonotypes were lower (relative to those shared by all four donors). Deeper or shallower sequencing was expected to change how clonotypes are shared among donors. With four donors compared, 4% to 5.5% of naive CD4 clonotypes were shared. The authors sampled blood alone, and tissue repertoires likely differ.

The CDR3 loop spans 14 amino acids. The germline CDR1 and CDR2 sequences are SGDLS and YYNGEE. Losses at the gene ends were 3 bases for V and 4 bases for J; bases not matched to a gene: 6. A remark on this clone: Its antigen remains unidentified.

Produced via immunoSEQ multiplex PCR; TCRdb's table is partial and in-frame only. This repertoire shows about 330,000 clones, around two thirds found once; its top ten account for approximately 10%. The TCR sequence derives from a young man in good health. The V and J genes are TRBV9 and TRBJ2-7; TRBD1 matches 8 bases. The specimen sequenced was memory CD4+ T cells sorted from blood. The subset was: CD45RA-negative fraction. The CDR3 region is CASSETGVEYEQYF. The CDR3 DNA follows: TGTGCCAGCAGCGAGACAGGGGTCGAGTACGAGCAGTACTTC.